This T cell receptor beta chain was observed in a study of T cells in Graves' hyperthyroidism and ophthalmopathy. Study-level information: Initial diagnosis, before any treatment, was when peripheral blood was collected. Study conclusions and caveats: Using 13 V-J features, a model discriminated ophthalmopathy from stable hyperthyroidism. Researchers found most expanded thyroid clonotypes above 0.001 in blood as well.

RNA transcripts yielded amplified TCR beta CDR3 regions. RT-PCR in the first round (using the HTBI primer set) targeted the TCR CDR3. TCRdb passed the multiplex PCR reads through MiXCR, listing each CDR3 protein once. The sample has about 58,000 distinct CDR3 sequences, 49% seen once. This clonotype showed up just once. The antigen is not known. The CDR3 extends over 12 amino acids. The V end was cut by 6 bases, the J end by 13 bases, with 17 bases between. CDR1 is MNHEY, CDR2 SMNVEV, per germline (reference sequence). The chain joins TRBV27 to TRBJ2-3; maybe TRBD2 (6 bases). Sequenced sample: blood. The TCR originated in a young woman with Graves' ophthalmopathy. The CDR3 protein is CASSPGCGKEYF. CDR3 coding DNA: TGTGCCAGCAGCCCCGGGTGCGGGAAGGAGTATTTT.